What follows describes a single TCR beta chain. No antigen is known for it. The PCR employed 60 Vbeta primers together with 13 Jbeta primers. Assay: immunoSEQ multiplex PCR; the TCRdb copy retains only in-frame clones and omits some. This table holds 80,000 to 100,000 clones, 55% to 80% found once. These data are taken from a study of cytomegalovirus exposure and HLA in healthy donors. The overall study: Within the Caucasian-associated ancestry cluster were roughly 81% of the roughly 400 genotyped donors.

Study-wide results and caveats: The study carried out a later analysis of TCR beta sequences. It associated roughly 17,000 of them with specific HLA alleles at a false discovery rate of 0.05. Highly shared variants forming one cluster were likely a sequencing artifact. Later analysis identified a missense DCLRE1C variant that was linked to TCR beta V- and J-gene trimming.

The sequence was collected from a female donor in good health and CMV-seronegative. The sample taken for sequencing was PBMCs.

The CDR3 sequence is CASSSGTANYEQYF. The CDR3 nucleotides are TGTGCCAGCAGCTCCGGGACAGCCAACTACGAGCAGTACTTC. V gene TRBV5-6 combines with J gene TRBJ2-7, with 7 bases fitting TRBD1. Germline V CDR1 and CDR2: SGHDT, YYEEEE. Germline trimming cut 3 bases from V and 3 bases from J; bases unmatched to any gene: 6. This CDR3 region has 14 residues.